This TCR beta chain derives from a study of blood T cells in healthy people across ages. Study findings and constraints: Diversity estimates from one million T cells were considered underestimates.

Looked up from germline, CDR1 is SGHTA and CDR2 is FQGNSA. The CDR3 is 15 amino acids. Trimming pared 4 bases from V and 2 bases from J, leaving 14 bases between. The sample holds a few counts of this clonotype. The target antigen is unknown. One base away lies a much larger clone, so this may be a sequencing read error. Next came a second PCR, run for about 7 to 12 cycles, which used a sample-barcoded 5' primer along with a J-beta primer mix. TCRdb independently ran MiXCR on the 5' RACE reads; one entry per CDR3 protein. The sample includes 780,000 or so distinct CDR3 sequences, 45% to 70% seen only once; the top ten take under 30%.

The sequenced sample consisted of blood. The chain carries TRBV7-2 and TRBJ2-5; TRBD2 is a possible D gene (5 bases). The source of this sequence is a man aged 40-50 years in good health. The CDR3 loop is CASSCMSGNQETQYF. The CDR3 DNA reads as TGTGCCAGCAGCTGTATGAGCGGAAATCAAGAGACCCAGTACTTC.